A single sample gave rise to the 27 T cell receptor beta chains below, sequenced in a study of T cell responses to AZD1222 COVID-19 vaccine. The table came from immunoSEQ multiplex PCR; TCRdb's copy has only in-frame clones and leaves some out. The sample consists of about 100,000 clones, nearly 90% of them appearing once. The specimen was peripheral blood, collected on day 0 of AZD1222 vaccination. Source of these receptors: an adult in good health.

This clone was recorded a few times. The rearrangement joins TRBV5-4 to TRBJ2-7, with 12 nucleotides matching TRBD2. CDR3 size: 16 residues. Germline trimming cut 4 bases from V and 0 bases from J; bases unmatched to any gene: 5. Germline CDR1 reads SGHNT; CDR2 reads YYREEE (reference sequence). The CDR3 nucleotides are TGTGCCAGCAGCCCTAGCGGGGGGGCGAGCTCCTACGAGCAGTACTTC. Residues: CASSPSGGASSYEQYF.

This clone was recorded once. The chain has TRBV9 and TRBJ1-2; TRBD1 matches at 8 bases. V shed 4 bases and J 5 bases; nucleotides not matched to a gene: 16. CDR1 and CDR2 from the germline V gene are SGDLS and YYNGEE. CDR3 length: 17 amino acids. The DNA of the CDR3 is TGTGCCAGCAGCCCGAGACGGGACAGGAGATTATTATATGGCTACACCTTC. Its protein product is CASSPRRDRRLLYGYTF.

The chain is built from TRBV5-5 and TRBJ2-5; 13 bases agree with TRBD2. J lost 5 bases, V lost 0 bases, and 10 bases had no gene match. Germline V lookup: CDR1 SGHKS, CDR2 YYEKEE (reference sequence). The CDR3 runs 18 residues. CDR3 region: CASSLVTSGGYALETQYF. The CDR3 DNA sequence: TGTGCCAGCAGCTTGGTGACTAGCGGGGGGTACGCTCTTGAGACCCAGTACTTC.

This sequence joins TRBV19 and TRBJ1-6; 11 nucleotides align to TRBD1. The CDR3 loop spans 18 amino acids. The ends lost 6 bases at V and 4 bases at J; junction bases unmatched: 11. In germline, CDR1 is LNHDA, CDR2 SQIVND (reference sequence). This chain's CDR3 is CASSLRGQGAGYNSPLHF. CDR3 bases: TGTGCCAGTAGCCTCAGAGGACAGGGGGCTGGTTATAATTCACCCCTCCACTTT.

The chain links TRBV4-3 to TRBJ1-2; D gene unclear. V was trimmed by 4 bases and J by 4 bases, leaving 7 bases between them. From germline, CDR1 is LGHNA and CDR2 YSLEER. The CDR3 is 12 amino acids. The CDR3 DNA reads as TGCGCCAGCAGCCCGGACGGCTATGGCTACACCTTC. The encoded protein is CASSPDGYGYTF.

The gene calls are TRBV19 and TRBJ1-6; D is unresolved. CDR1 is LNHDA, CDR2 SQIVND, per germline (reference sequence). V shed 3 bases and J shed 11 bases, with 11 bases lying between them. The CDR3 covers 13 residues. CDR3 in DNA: TGTGCCAGTAGTATCGACACCTCTCCACCCCTCCACTTT. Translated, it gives CASSIDTSPPLHF.

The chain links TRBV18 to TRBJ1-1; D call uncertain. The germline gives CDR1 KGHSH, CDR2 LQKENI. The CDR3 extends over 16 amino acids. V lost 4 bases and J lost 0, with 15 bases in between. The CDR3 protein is CASSLRGYDMNTEAFF. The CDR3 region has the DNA TGTGCCAGCTCACTTCGCGGGTACGACATGAACACTGAAGCTTTCTTT.

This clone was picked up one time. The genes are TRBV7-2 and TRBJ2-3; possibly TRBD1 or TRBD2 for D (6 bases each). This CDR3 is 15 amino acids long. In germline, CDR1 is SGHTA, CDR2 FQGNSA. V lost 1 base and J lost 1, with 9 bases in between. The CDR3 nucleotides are TGTGCCAGCAGCTTAGGGGGGGCCCGCACAGATACGCAGTATTTT. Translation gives CASSLGGARTDTQYF.

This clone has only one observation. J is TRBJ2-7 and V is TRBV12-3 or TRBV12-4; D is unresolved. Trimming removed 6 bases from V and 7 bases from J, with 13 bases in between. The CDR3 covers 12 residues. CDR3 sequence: CASSRGRDEQYF. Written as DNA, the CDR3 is TGTGCCAGCAGCCGAGGAAGGGATGAGCAGTACTTC.

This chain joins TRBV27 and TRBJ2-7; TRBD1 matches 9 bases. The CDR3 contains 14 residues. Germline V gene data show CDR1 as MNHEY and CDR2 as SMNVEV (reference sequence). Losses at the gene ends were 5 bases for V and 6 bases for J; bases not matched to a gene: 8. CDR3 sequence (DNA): TGTGCCAGCAGTCCCGCCGGGACAGGGTTCGAGCAGTACTTC. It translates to CASSPAGTGFEQYF.

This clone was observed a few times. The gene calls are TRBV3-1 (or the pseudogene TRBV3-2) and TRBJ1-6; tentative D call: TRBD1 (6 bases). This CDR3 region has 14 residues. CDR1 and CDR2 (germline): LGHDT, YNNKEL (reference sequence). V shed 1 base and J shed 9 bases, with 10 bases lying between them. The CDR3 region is CASSQGQGRSPLHF. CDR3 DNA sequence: TGTGCCAGCAGCCAAGGTCAGGGGCGTTCACCCCTCCACTTT.

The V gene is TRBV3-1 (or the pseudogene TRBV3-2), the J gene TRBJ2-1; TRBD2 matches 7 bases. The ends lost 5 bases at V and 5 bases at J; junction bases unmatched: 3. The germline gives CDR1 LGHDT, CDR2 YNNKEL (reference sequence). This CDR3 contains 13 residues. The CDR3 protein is CASSYRGDNEQFF. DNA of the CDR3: TGTGCCAGCAGCTATCGGGGGGACAATGAGCAGTTCTTC.

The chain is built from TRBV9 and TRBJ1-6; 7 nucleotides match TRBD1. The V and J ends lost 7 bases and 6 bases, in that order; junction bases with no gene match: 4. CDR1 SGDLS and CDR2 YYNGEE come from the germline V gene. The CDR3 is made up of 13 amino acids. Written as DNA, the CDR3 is TGTGCCAGCGACAGGGAAGGTAATTCACCCCTCCACTTT. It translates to CASDREGNSPLHF.

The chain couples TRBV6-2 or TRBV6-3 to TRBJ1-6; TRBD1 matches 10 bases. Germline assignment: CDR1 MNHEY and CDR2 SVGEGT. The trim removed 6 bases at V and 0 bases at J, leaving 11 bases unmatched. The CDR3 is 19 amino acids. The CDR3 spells CASRYNRDRGISYNSPLHF. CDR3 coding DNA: TGTGCCAGCAGATACAACCGGGACAGGGGAATCTCCTATAATTCACCCCTCCACTTT.

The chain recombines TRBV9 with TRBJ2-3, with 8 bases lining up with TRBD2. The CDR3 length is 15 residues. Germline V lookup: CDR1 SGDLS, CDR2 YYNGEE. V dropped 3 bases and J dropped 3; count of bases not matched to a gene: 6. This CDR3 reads CASSAIAGTTDTQYF. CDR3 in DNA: TGTGCCAGCAGCGCCATAGCGGGGACAACAGATACGCAGTATTTT. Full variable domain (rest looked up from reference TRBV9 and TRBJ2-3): DSGVTQTPKHLITATGQRVTLRCSPRSGDLSVYWYQQSLDQGLQFLIQYYNGEERAKGNILERFSAQQFPDLHSELNLSSLELGDSALYFCASSAIAGTTDTQYFGPGTRLTVL.

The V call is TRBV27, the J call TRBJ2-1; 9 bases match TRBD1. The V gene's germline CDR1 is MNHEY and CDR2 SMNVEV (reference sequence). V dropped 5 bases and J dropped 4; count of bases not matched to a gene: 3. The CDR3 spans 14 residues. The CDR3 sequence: CASSADRGYNEQFF. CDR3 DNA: TGTGCCAGCAGTGCCGACAGGGGGTACAATGAGCAGTTCTTC.

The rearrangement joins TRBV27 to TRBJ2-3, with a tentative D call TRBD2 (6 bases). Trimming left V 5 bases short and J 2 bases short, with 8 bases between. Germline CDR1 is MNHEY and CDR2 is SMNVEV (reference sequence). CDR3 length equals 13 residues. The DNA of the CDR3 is TGTGCCAGCAGTAGGGACTTCACAGATACGCAGTATTTT. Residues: CASSRDFTDTQYF.

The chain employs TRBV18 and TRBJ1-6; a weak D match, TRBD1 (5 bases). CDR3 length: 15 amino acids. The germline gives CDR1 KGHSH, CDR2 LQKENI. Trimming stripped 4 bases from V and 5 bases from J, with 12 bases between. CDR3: CASSLRGGDNSPLHF. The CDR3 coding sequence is TGTGCCAGCTCACTCCGGGGAGGGGATAATTCACCCCTCCACTTT.

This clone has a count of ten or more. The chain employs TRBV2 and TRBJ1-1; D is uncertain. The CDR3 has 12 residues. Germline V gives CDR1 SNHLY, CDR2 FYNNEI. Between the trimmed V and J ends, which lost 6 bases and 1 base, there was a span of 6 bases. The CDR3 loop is CASRWENTEAFF. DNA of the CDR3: TGTGCCAGCAGGTGGGAGAACACTGAAGCTTTCTTT.

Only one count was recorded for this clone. CDR3 sequence (DNA): TGTGCCAGCACCTTGGGGGGAAACCTGAACTATGGCTACACCTTC. Its protein is CASTLGGNLNYGYTF. The chain carries TRBV27 and TRBJ1-2; tentative D call: TRBD1 (5 bases). The length of the CDR3 is 15 residues. Trimming left V 7 bases short and J 2 bases short, with 17 bases between. CDR1 and CDR2 from the germline V gene are MNHEY and SMNVEV (reference sequence).

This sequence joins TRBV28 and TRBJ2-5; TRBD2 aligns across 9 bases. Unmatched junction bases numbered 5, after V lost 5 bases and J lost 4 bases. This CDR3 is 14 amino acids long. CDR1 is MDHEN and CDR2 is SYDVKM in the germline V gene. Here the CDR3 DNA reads TGTGCCAGCAGTCCCGGGACTAGCCTAGAGACCCAGTACTTC. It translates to CASSPGTSLETQYF.

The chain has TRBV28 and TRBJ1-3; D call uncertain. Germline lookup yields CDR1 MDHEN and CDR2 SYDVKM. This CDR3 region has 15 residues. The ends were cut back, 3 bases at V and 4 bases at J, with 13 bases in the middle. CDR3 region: CASSFGGSQGNTIYF. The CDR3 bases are TGTGCCAGCAGTTTTGGTGGCTCTCAAGGAAACACCATATATTTT.

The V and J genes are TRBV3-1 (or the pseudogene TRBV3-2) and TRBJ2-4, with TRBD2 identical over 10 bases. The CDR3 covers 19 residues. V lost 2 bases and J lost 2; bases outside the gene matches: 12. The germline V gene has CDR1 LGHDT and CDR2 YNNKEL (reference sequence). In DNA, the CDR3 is TGTGCCAGCAGCCAACCCAGCGGGGGGGCGCCCACAACCAAAAACATTCAGTACTTC. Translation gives CASSQPSGGAPTTKNIQYF.

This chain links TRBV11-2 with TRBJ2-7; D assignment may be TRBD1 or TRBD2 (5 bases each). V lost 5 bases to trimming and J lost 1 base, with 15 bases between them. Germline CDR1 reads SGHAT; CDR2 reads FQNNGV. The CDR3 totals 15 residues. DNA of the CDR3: TGTGCCAGCAGCCGTTACCGGGACGGATCCTACGAGCAGTACTTC. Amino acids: CASSRYRDGSYEQYF.

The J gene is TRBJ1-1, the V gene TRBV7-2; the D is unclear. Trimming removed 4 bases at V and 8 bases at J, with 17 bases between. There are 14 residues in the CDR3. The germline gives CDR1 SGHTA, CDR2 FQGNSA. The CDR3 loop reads CASSSVPTPREAFF. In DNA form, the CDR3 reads TGTGCCAGCAGCTCAGTTCCGACACCTAGGGAAGCTTTCTTT. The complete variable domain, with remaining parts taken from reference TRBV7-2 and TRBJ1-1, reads GAGVSQSPSNKVTEKGKDVELRCDPISGHTALYWYRQSLGQGLEFLIYFQGNSAPDKSGLPSDRFSAERTGGSVSTLTIQRTQQEDSAVYLCASSSVPTPREAFFGQGTRLTVV.

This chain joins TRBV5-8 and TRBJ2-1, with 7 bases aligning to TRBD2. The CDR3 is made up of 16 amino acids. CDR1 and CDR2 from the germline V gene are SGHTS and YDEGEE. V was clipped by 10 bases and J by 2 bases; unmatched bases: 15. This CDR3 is CAGSSAGTKTYNEQFF. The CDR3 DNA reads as TGTGCCGGCTCATCCGCCGGGACTAAGACCTACAATGAGCAGTTCTTC. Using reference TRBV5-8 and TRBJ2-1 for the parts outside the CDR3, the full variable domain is EAGVTQSPTHLIKTRGQQATLRCSPISGHTSVYWYQQALGLGLQFLLWYDEGEERNRGNFPPRFSGRQFPNYSSELNVNALELEDSALYLCAGSSAGTKTYNEQFFGPGTRLTVL.

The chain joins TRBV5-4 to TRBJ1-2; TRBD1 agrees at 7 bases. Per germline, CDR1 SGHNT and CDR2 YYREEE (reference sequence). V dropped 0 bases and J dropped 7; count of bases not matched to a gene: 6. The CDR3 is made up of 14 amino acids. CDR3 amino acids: CASSLDRGYGGYTF. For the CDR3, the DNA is TGTGCCAGCAGCTTGGACAGGGGCTACGGTGGCTACACCTTC.